The 28 T cell receptor beta chains in this list originate from one sample, sequenced in a study of CD8+ T cells in alopecia areata listed by TCRdb under 2018. Library method: the immunoSEQ multiplex PCR assay. To provide template for TCR sequencing, every sample had RNA extracted and reverse transcribed into cDNA. TCRdb obtained this table from immuneACCESS and retained in-frame rearrangements with V and J assigned. These tables miss some clones; where compared with another copy, unresolved V genes account for less than half of the shortfall, and the remainder is unexplained. In all, the sample holds around 120,000 clones, and approximately 59% of those were seen once. The ten biggest clones cover around 30% of the sample. The time point label for this specimen denotes: about 4 weeks on oral tofacitinib. According to the study, the label for this sample's treatment or condition signals: oral pan-JAK inhibitor, 5-10 mg twice daily.

The sequences come from CD8+ T cells sorted from blood, collected at week 4, from a patient treated with tofacitinib. The origin of the receptors is a human donor with alopecia areata.

This clone was seen a handful of times. The rearrangement joins TRBV6-5 to TRBJ1-5, with D possibly matching TRBD1 (5 bases). The CDR3 totals 16 residues. Trimming cost V 0 bases and J 3 bases, with 12 bases left between them. Germline loops: CDR1 MNHEY, CDR2 SVGAGI. CDR3 amino acids: CASSYSKAGPNQPQHF. In DNA, the CDR3 is TGTGCCAGCAGTTACTCGAAGGCAGGGCCCAATCAGCCCCAGCATTTT.

The rearrangement links TRBV14 to TRBJ1-2; no reliable D call. Germline V gives CDR1 SGHDN, CDR2 FVKESK. The CDR3 loop spans 13 amino acids. V lost 0 bases, J lost 7 bases, and 9 bases lay in between. CDR3 nucleotides: TGTGCCAGCAGCCAAGATCTAAGCAGTGGCTACACCTTC. Translating it yields CASSQDLSSGYTF. The whole variable domain, remainder taken from reference TRBV14 and TRBJ1-2, is EAGVTQFPSHSVIEKGQTVTLRCDPISGHDNLYWYRRVMGKEIKFLLHFVKESKQDESGMPNNRFLAERTGGTYSTLKVQPAELEDSGVYFCASSQDLSSGYTFGSGTRLTVV.

The chain recombines TRBV25-1 with TRBJ2-1, with D possibly being TRBD2 (5 bases). Germline V CDR1 and CDR2: MGHDK, SYGVNS. This CDR3 contains 12 residues. Trimming removed 10 bases at V and 9 bases at J, with 16 bases between. CDR3 residues: CATPNEGSEQFF. As DNA, the CDR3 is TGTGCCACCCCCAACGAGGGCAGTGAGCAGTTCTTC.

The chain employs TRBV30 and TRBJ2-1; the D gene is possibly TRBD1 (5 bases). Trimming shortened V by 2 bases and J by 8 bases, and 13 bases separated the two germline ends. This CDR3 region has 13 residues. The germline V gene has CDR1 GTSNPN and CDR2 SVGIG (reference sequence). The CDR3 here is CAWSQGRGDEQFF. The CDR3 DNA is TGTGCCTGGAGTCAGGGTAGAGGCGATGAGCAGTTCTTC.

In its sample, this clone was seen a few times. The chain carries TRBV29-1 and TRBJ1-5; TRBD1 agrees at 8 bases. The germline V gene encodes CDR1 SQVTM and CDR2 ANQGSEA. The CDR3 spans 14 residues. V dropped 4 bases and J dropped 4; count of bases not matched to a gene: 6. CDR3 in DNA: TGCAGCGTTGTCTCAGGGGGCGGTAATCAGCCCCAGCATTTT. It codes for CSVVSGGGNQPQHF.

This clone has a handful of counts. The rearrangement joins TRBV7-9 to TRBJ2-7; no clear D. Germline CDR1 SEHNR, CDR2 FQNEAQ (reference sequence). With 2 bases removed from V and 2 bases from J, the gap between germline ends came to 10 bases. The CDR3 covers 14 residues. CDR3 sequence reads: CASSLSPATYEQYF. The CDR3 DNA sequence: TGTGCCAGCAGCTTATCTCCAGCAACCTACGAGCAGTACTTC.

This chain joins TRBV5-6 and TRBJ2-1; D remains ambiguous. This CDR3 comprises 12 residues. V lost 1 base and J 5 bases, leaving 4 bases between the germline ends. Germline loops: CDR1 SGHDT, CDR2 YYEEEE. CDR3 DNA: TGTGCCAGCAGCTTGCACAACAATGAGCAGTTCTTC. It specifies CASSLHNNEQFF. The whole variable domain, filled in from reference TRBV5-6 and TRBJ2-1, reads DAGVTQSPTHLIKTRGQQVTLRCSPKSGHDTVSWYQQALGQGPQFIFQYYEEEERQRGNFPDRFSGHQFPNYSSELNVNALLLGDSALYLCASSLHNNEQFFGPGTRLTVL.

The chain carries TRBV7-9 and TRBJ2-5, with TRBD2 matching over 13 bases. There are 17 residues in the CDR3. After removal of 5 bases from V and 3 bases from J, the junction contained 9 bases not matched to a gene. Germline V gene lookup returns CDR1 SEHNR and CDR2 FQNEAQ (reference sequence). CDR3 amino acids: CASSSLGTSGDEETQYF. CDR3 coding DNA: TGTGCCAGCAGCAGCCTCGGGACTAGCGGGGATGAAGAGACCCAGTACTTC.

The genes are TRBV25-1 and TRBJ2-5; D call uncertain. With 1 base removed from V and 2 bases from J, the gap between germline ends came to 5 bases. Germline V gene data show CDR1 as MGHDK and CDR2 as SYGVNS. The CDR3 consists of 13 residues. CDR3 sequence reads: CASSEFDQETQYF. CDR3 DNA: TGTGCCAGCAGTGAATTTGATCAAGAGACCCAGTACTTC.

This sequence joins TRBV30 and TRBJ1-2; 8 bases match TRBD1. J gave up 2 bases and V 3 bases, and 5 bases lay outside the gene matches. This CDR3 has 14 residues. Per germline, CDR1 GTSNPN and CDR2 SVGIG (reference sequence). The CDR3 loop reads CAWSRGQGNYGYTF. In DNA form, the CDR3 reads TGTGCCTGGAGCAGGGGGCAAGGCAACTATGGCTACACCTTC.

The sample holds a few counts of this clone. This sample also contains other DNA sequences that code for the same CDR3. J is TRBJ2-7 and V is TRBV30; TRBD1 or TRBD2 may be the D gene (5 bases each). The ends were cut back, 2 bases at V and 5 bases at J, with 7 bases in the middle. Looked up from germline, CDR1 is GTSNPN and CDR2 is SVGIG (reference sequence). The CDR3 is 11 amino acids. CDR3 nucleotide sequence: TGTGCCTGGAGTATGGGGGACGAGCAGTACTTC. As protein: CAWSMGDEQYF. Based on the CDR3 plus reference TRBV30 and TRBJ2-7, the full variable domain is SQTIHQWPATLVQPVGSPLSLECTVEGTSNPNLYWYRQAAGRGLQLLFYSVGIGQISSEVPQNLSASRPQDRQFILSSKKLLLSDSGFYLCAWSMGDEQYFGPGTRLTVT.

This clone was seen just once. The chain has TRBV10-3 and TRBJ2-5, with TRBD1 identical over 10 bases. The germline CDR1 and CDR2 sequences are ENHRY and SYGVKD. After removal of 6 bases from V and 5 bases from J, the junction contained 9 bases not matched to a gene. The CDR3 covers 15 residues. Here the CDR3 reads CAISRPDRGRETQYF. The CDR3, as DNA: TGTGCCATCAGCCGCCCGGACAGGGGGAGGGAGACCCAGTACTTC.

The chain joins TRBV27 to TRBJ2-7; 9 positions agree with TRBD1. The CDR3 is made up of 15 amino acids. Germline lookup yields CDR1 MNHEY and CDR2 SMNVEV (reference sequence). With V trimmed by 5 bases and J by 1 base, 6 bases remained unmatched. CDR3 coding DNA: TGTGCCAGCAGTGGGGACAGGGTGGGATCCTACGAGCAGTACTTC. Translation: CASSGDRVGSYEQYF.

This clone was seen more than once but under ten times. J is TRBJ1-5 and V is TRBV19; tentatively, D is TRBD1 (6 bases). Germline lookup yields CDR1 LNHDA and CDR2 SQIVND (reference sequence). CDR3 length equals 14 residues. The germline V and J ends were trimmed by 3 bases and 5 bases, with 11 bases remaining between them. For the CDR3, the DNA is TGTGCCAGTAGTATCCGGGACACCCATCAGCCCCAGCATTTT. Its translation is CASSIRDTHQPQHF.

This chain connects TRBV4-1 to TRBJ1-1; D gene unclear. The CDR3 is made up of 13 amino acids. V lost 1 base and J lost 4, with 7 bases in between. The germline CDR1 and CDR2 sequences are MGHRA and YSYEKL. The DNA of the CDR3 is TGCGCCAGCAGCCAAGGCAAAGGCACTGAAGCTTTCTTT. Amino acids: CASSQGKGTEAFF.

The chain is built from TRBV12-5 and TRBJ2-7; D call uncertain. The CDR3 spans 14 residues. Trimming removed 8 bases at V and 2 bases at J, with 16 bases between. The germline CDR1 and CDR2 sequences are LGHNT and FRNRAP. The CDR3 sequence: CASKSSGEAYEQYF. CDR3 sequence (DNA): TGTGCTAGTAAATCCTCTGGGGAAGCCTACGAGCAGTACTTC.

CDR3 loop: CASSLAVDTGELFF. The CDR3 DNA reads as TGTGCCAGCAGTTTGGCGGTCGACACCGGGGAGCTGTTTTTT. The chain joins TRBV28 to TRBJ2-2, with D uncertain. Germline V gene lookup returns CDR1 MDHEN and CDR2 SYDVKM. Trimming removed 3 bases from V and 3 bases from J, with 8 bases in between. This CDR3 has 14 residues. Filled out from reference TRBV28 and TRBJ2-2, the complete variable domain reads DVKVTQSSRYLVKRTGEKVFLECVQDMDHENMFWYRQDPGLGLRLIYFSYDVKMKEKGDIPEGYSVSREKKERFSLILESASTNQTSMYLCASSLAVDTGELFFGEGSRLTVL.

J is TRBJ1-1 and V is TRBV30; D remains ambiguous. The CDR3 covers 9 residues. Trimming removed 8 bases at V and 0 bases at J, with 1 base between. The germline CDR1 and CDR2 sequences are GTSNPN and SVGIG (reference sequence). The CDR3 DNA reads as TGTGCCATGAACACTGAAGCTTTCTTT. This encodes CAMNTEAFF.

The chain combines TRBV7-9 with TRBJ2-7; D gene unclear. Looked up from germline, CDR1 is SEHNR and CDR2 is FQNEAQ (reference sequence). V gave up 3 bases and J gave up 3 bases, with 9 bases separating them. The CDR3 length is 13 residues. The CDR3 region is CASSFPQSYEQYF. CDR3 sequence (DNA): TGTGCCAGCAGCTTCCCCCAAAGCTACGAGCAGTACTTC. Combining the CDR3 with reference TRBV7-9 and TRBJ2-7 gives the whole variable domain DTGVSQNPRHKITKRGQNVTFRCDPISEHNRLYWYRQTLGQGPEFLTYFQNEAQLEKSRLLSDRFSAERPKGSFSTLEIQRTEQGDSAMYLCASSFPQSYEQYFGPGTRLTVT.

This rearrangement joins TRBV9 to TRBJ2-3; TRBD1 aligns across 10 bases. The CDR3 has 19 residues. The J segment lost 1 base and the V segment lost 2 bases, leaving 13 bases of the junction unmatched. Germline lookup yields CDR1 SGDLS and CDR2 YYNGEE. This chain's CDR3 is CASSVQEPTTGGRTDTQYF. DNA of the CDR3: TGTGCCAGCAGCGTCCAAGAACCGACGACAGGGGGCCGCACAGATACGCAGTATTTT.

The V gene is TRBV30, the J gene TRBJ2-7; the D call may be TRBD1 or TRBD2 (5 bases each). Trimming removed 1 base at V and 3 bases at J, with 16 bases between. This CDR3 region has 15 residues. Looked up from germline, CDR1 is GTSNPN and CDR2 is SVGIG (reference sequence). CDR3 amino acids: CAWSGGRRPFYEQYF. The DNA for the CDR3 is TGTGCCTGGAGTGGGGGACGCAGACCCTTCTACGAGCAGTACTTC. Combining the CDR3 with reference TRBV30 and TRBJ2-7 gives the whole variable domain SQTIHQWPATLVQPVGSPLSLECTVEGTSNPNLYWYRQAAGRGLQLLFYSVGIGQISSEVPQNLSASRPQDRQFILSSKKLLLSDSGFYLCAWSGGRRPFYEQYFGPGTRLTVT.

This chain uses TRBV7-8 with TRBJ2-5, with 8 bases lining up with TRBD2. V shed 5 bases and J 3 bases; nucleotides not matched to a gene: 8. This CDR3 has 15 amino acids. Germline CDR1 and CDR2: SGHVS and FQNEAQ. The CDR3 region has the DNA TGTGCCAGCAGCCTCCCGCGGGGGGTCGAAGAGACCCAGTACTTC. Amino acid sequence: CASSLPRGVEETQYF. Full variable domain (rest looked up from reference TRBV7-8 and TRBJ2-5): GAGVSQSPRYKVAKRGQDVALRCDPISGHVSLFWYQQALGQGPEFLTYFQNEAQLDKSGLPSDRFFAERPEGSVSTLKIQRTQQEDSAVYLCASSLPRGVEETQYFGPGTRLLVL.

The J gene is TRBJ2-2, the V gene TRBV27; perhaps TRBD2 as D (5 bases). The CDR3 spans 13 residues. Trimming pared 4 bases from V and 4 bases from J, leaving 7 bases between. Germline values: CDR1 MNHEY, CDR2 SMNVEV (reference sequence). CDR3 amino acids: CASSWRVTGELFF. The CDR3 nucleotides read TGTGCCAGCAGTTGGCGGGTCACCGGGGAGCTGTTTTTT.

The chain has TRBV29-1 and TRBJ1-1, with D uncertain. The CDR3 spans 16 residues. CDR1 SQVTM and CDR2 ANQGSEA come from the germline V gene. V shed 6 bases and J shed 0 bases, with 20 bases lying between them. The CDR3 here is CSVPGLGTDMNTEAFF. In nucleotides, the CDR3 is TGCAGCGTCCCCGGGCTAGGCACCGACATGAACACTGAAGCTTTCTTT.

The chain employs TRBV6-5 and TRBJ2-5, with D unclear. Germline CDR1 is MNHEY and CDR2 is SVGAGI. The V end was cut by 5 bases, the J end by 5 bases, with 12 bases between. The CDR3 totals 13 residues. CDR3 coding DNA: TGTGCCAGCAGTGAGATCCTCTCGGAGACCCAGTACTTC. Translated: CASSEILSETQYF.

The rearrangement joins TRBV30 to TRBJ2-1; possibly TRBD2 for D (6 bases). V lost 4 bases, J lost 2 bases, and 9 bases lay in between. The CDR3 extends over 13 amino acids. Germline CDR1 GTSNPN, CDR2 SVGIG (reference sequence). The CDR3 here is CAWNSGTYNEQFF. In DNA form, the CDR3 reads TGTGCCTGGAATAGCGGTACCTACAATGAGCAGTTCTTC. Using reference TRBV30 and TRBJ2-1 for the parts outside the CDR3, the full variable domain is SQTIHQWPATLVQPVGSPLSLECTVEGTSNPNLYWYRQAAGRGLQLLFYSVGIGQISSEVPQNLSASRPQDRQFILSSKKLLLSDSGFYLCAWNSGTYNEQFFGPGTRLTVL.

The chain uses TRBV6-1 and TRBJ2-7; tentative D call: TRBD2 (6 bases). Trimming removed 4 bases at V and 1 base at J, with 8 bases between. Germline V CDR1 and CDR2: MNHNS, SASEGT. There are 13 residues in the CDR3. The CDR3 loop is CASSGGTSYEQYF. Here the CDR3 DNA reads TGTGCCAGCAGTGGAGGGACTTCCTACGAGCAGTACTTC.

The chain joins TRBV15 to TRBJ2-2; D perhaps matches TRBD1 (6 bases). Trimming removed 0 bases from V and 4 bases from J, with 12 bases in between. CDR1 and CDR2 from the germline V gene are LNHNV and YYDKDF (reference sequence). This CDR3 has 16 residues. In nucleotides, the CDR3 is TGTGCCACCAGCAGAGAAGGAGCAGGGGCCACCGGGGAGCTGTTTTTT. Residues: CATSREGAGATGELFF.